A single sample gave rise to the 10 T cell receptor beta chains below, sequenced in a study of CD8 T cells in Susac syndrome. A quantity of about 0.5 to 1 ug RNA underwent reverse transcription using random hexamers. MiXCR, applied by TCRdb to the immunoSEQ multiplex PCR reads, yields one record per CDR3 protein. The data contain 150,000 to 180,000 distinct CDR3 sequences, roughly 95% of them singletons. The sample consisted of CD8+ T cells from PBMCs. These receptors were obtained from a human donor with multiple sclerosis.

The CDR3 DNA sequence: TGCAGCGTAAAGACCGATCGCTATGGCTACACCTTC. Its translation: CSVKTDRYGYTF. This chain connects TRBV29-1 to TRBJ1-2; D not resolved. The CDR3 has 12 residues. Germline CDR1 is SQVTM and CDR2 is ANQGSEA. The V and J ends lost 6 bases and 4 bases respectively, with 12 bases between them.

The rearrangement joins TRBV7-9 to TRBJ1-1; D perhaps matches TRBD1 (5 bases). The CDR3 spans 14 residues. The germline gives CDR1 SEHNR, CDR2 FQNEAQ (reference sequence). Trimming left V 0 bases short and J 5 bases short, with 10 bases between. CDR3 sequence reads: CASSLAGTETEAFF. CDR3 sequence (DNA): TGTGCCAGCAGCTTAGCGGGGACGGAAACTGAAGCTTTCTTT.

In DNA, the CDR3 is TGTGCCAGCATAGTCACTGAAGCTTTCTTT. It translates to CASIVTEAFF. V is TRBV2 and J is TRBJ1-1; D gene unclear. The CDR3 sequence is 10 residues long. Germline CDR1 and CDR2: SNHLY and FYNNEI. Trimming cost V 7 bases and J 4 bases, with 4 bases left between them.

This chain joins TRBV3-1 and TRBJ2-5; TRBD1 matches 7 bases. Per the germline V gene, CDR1 is LGHDT and CDR2 is YNNKEL (reference sequence). CDR3 length: 15 amino acids. Unmatched junction bases numbered 10, after V lost 4 bases and J lost 5 bases. The CDR3 protein is CASSPFPGGVETQYF. The DNA of the CDR3 is TGTGCCAGCAGCCCTTTTCCAGGGGGAGTGGAGACCCAGTACTTC.

The chain combines TRBV20-1 with TRBJ2-7; D not certain. Per germline, CDR1 DFQATT and CDR2 SNEGSKA (reference sequence). The length of the CDR3 is 14 residues. Deletions cut 0 bases from V and 3 bases from J, with 12 bases between. This CDR3 is CSARDRTAYYEQYF. The CDR3 coding sequence is TGCAGTGCTAGAGATAGGACGGCATACTACGAGCAGTACTTC.

The chain has TRBV2 and TRBJ2-1; D is unresolved. Germline V gene sequence: CDR1 SNHLY, CDR2 FYNNEI. The CDR3 runs 12 residues. V lost 1 base, J lost 5 bases, and 3 bases lay in between. CDR3 region: CASSEEDNEQFF. CDR3 in DNA: TGTGCCAGCAGTGAAGAGGACAATGAGCAGTTCTTC.

The J gene is TRBJ2-7, the V gene TRBV9; 10 bases align to TRBD1. Per the germline V gene, CDR1 is SGDLS and CDR2 is YYNGEE. Trimming at V came to 6 bases and at J to 2 bases, leaving 5 bases not matched to a gene. The CDR3 totals 14 residues. The CDR3 region is CASNLGTGAYEQYF. Here the CDR3 DNA reads TGTGCCAGCAATTTGGGGACAGGGGCCTACGAGCAGTACTTC.

This chain links TRBV7-9 with TRBJ2-1, with a possible D match to TRBD2 (5 bases). This CDR3 comprises 14 residues. Germline V gene sequence: CDR1 SEHNR, CDR2 FQNEAQ (reference sequence). Between the trimmed V and J ends, which lost 3 bases and 6 bases, there was a span of 12 bases. CDR3 bases: TGTGCCAGCAGCTTGAGAGACTATTCCAATGAGCAGTTCTTC. Translation: CASSLRDYSNEQFF. The full variable domain, rest sourced from reference TRBV7-9 and TRBJ2-1, is DTGVSQNPRHKITKRGQNVTFRCDPISEHNRLYWYRQTLGQGPEFLTYFQNEAQLEKSRLLSDRFSAERPKGSFSTLEIQRTEQGDSAMYLCASSLRDYSNEQFFGPGTRLTVL.

The J gene is TRBJ2-5, the V gene TRBV3-1, with 9 nucleotides matching TRBD2. The germline CDR1 and CDR2 sequences are LGHDT and YNNKEL (reference sequence). This CDR3 contains 15 residues. V shed 5 bases, J shed 2 bases, and the junction held 6 bases outside the gene matches. The CDR3 here is CASSDRAGGQETQYF. The CDR3, as DNA: TGTGCCAGCAGCGATCGAGCGGGGGGTCAAGAGACCCAGTACTTC.

The V and J genes are TRBV6-4 and TRBJ2-7; TRBD1 is a possible D gene (7 bases). The germline V gene has CDR1 MRHNA and CDR2 SNTAGT. Trimming took off 9 bases at V and 0 bases at J, with 12 bases between the two ends. The CDR3 contains 13 residues. The DNA for the CDR3 is TGTGCCAGTGCGGGGACAGTCTCCTACGAGCAGTACGTC. Translation: CASAGTVSYEQYV.